Below are 20 T cell receptor beta chains sequenced from a single sample in a study of T cell changes during pregnancy in multiple sclerosis (dated 2019 in TCRdb). The library relied on the immunoSEQ multiplex PCR assay. Held by TCRdb, this immuneACCESS table contains in-frame sequences only and omits some clones. Under half of the omission traces to an unresolved V gene where checked; the cause of the rest is unknown. This sample is represented by 35,000 to 40,000 clones; around 90% of them were singletons. Approximately 0.5% of the sample is taken by the ten largest. The sample was CD4+ T cells from peripheral blood mononuclear cells, taken in the second trimester of pregnancy. These receptors originate from a female donor with multiple sclerosis, enrolled in a pregnancy study.

V gene TRBV10-3 combines with J gene TRBJ2-5; TRBD1 agrees at 9 bases. Looked up from germline, CDR1 is ENHRY and CDR2 is SYGVKD. The CDR3 runs to 15 residues. V gave up 2 bases and J gave up 7 bases; unmatched junction bases: 8. CDR3 sequence: CAISEPGTGRGTQYF. CDR3 in DNA: TGTGCCATCAGTGAGCCCGGGACAGGGAGGGGGACCCAGTACTTC.

The V and J genes are TRBV4-3 and TRBJ1-2, with D hard to call. V lost 1 base to trimming and J lost 4 bases, with 13 bases between them. The CDR3 totals 15 residues. Per germline, CDR1 LGHNA and CDR2 YSLEER. The CDR3: CASSQGYEGGYGYTF. DNA for the CDR3: TGCGCCAGCAGCCAAGGATACGAGGGCGGCTATGGCTACACCTTC.

This chain connects TRBV27 to TRBJ2-1, with D perhaps matching TRBD2 (6 bases). The length of the CDR3 is 16 residues. Trimming cost V 6 bases and J 4 bases, with 19 bases left between them. Germline V gene data show CDR1 as MNHEY and CDR2 as SMNVEV (reference sequence). Written as DNA, the CDR3 is TGTGCCAGCAGGGCTACTAGGGGAGGAGGGTACAATGAGCAGTTCTTC. It encodes CASRATRGGGYNEQFF.

The rearrangement uses TRBV15 and TRBJ2-1, with 10 bases lining up with TRBD2. Germline assignment: CDR1 LNHNV and CDR2 YYDKDF (reference sequence). The CDR3 is 17 amino acids. J lost 5 bases, V lost 3 bases, and 10 bases had no gene match. The CDR3 nucleotides are TGTGCCACCAGCAGGGGATCCGGGACTAGCGTTAACAATGAGCAGTTCTTC. Translation gives CATSRGSGTSVNNEQFF.

The chain links TRBV19 to TRBJ1-5; 9 nucleotides agree with TRBD1. Trimming took 7 bases from V and 4 from J; bases not matched to a gene: 14. Germline lookup yields CDR1 LNHDA and CDR2 SQIVND (reference sequence). The CDR3 extends over 17 amino acids. The CDR3 here is CASTPLGRDRANQPQHF. DNA of the CDR3: TGTGCCAGTACCCCACTCGGTCGGGACAGGGCTAATCAGCCCCAGCATTTT.

The chain combines TRBV5-1 with TRBJ1-3, with a tentative D call TRBD1 (6 bases). CDR3 size: 13 residues. Germline CDR1 and CDR2: SGHRS and YFSETQ. The ends were cut back, 7 bases at V and 1 base at J, with 9 bases in the middle. DNA for the CDR3: TGCGCCAGCCAGGGGAGTTCTGGAAACACCATATATTTT. It specifies CASQGSSGNTIYF.

CDR3 nucleotide sequence: TGTGCCAGCATTACAGGGGGCTGGAACACTGAAGCTTTCTTT. This gives the protein CASITGGWNTEAFF. The gene calls are TRBV6-5 and TRBJ1-1, with TRBD1 matching 9 bases. J lost 1 base, V lost 7 bases, and 4 bases had no gene match. The CDR3 length is 14 residues. Germline V CDR1 and CDR2: MNHEY, SVGAGI.

This rearrangement joins TRBV2 to TRBJ2-1, with 7 nucleotides matching TRBD2. CDR1 SNHLY and CDR2 FYNNEI come from the germline V gene. This CDR3 has 14 residues. The V gene end was trimmed by 4 bases and the J gene end by 5 bases; junction bases not matched to a gene: 5. The CDR3 is CASSVLATHNEQFF. The CDR3 DNA follows: TGTGCCAGCAGTGTACTAGCGACCCACAATGAGCAGTTCTTC.

V usage is TRBV28 and J usage is TRBJ2-6, with D uncertain. Germline loops: CDR1 MDHEN, CDR2 SYDVKM. The CDR3 has 14 amino acids. V dropped 9 bases and J dropped 4 bases, with 13 bases sitting between them. This CDR3 reads CASSYPRGANVLTF. The CDR3 DNA reads as TGTGCCAGTTCCTACCCCAGGGGGGCCAACGTCCTGACTTTC.

This chain uses TRBV7-9 with TRBJ1-1, with TRBD1 matching over 10 bases. Germline V gene lookup returns CDR1 SEHNR and CDR2 FQNEAQ (reference sequence). The V segment lost 3 bases and the J segment 1 base; nucleotides outside the gene matches: 5. The CDR3 has 16 amino acids. The CDR3 spells CASSFGQGGRNTEAFF. The CDR3 DNA is TGTGCCAGCAGCTTCGGACAGGGGGGAAGGAACACTGAAGCTTTCTTT.

The chain carries TRBV28 and TRBJ2-5; 14 positions agree with TRBD2. From germline, CDR1 is MDHEN and CDR2 SYDVKM. The CDR3 is 13 amino acids. The V segment lost 10 bases and the J segment 9 bases; nucleotides outside the gene matches: 7. The CDR3 nucleotides read TGTGCCACTCGCGGGACTAGCGGGAGTTCCCAGTACTTC. Encoded protein: CATRGTSGSSQYF.

This chain uses TRBV11-2 with TRBJ2-1, with 7 bases matching TRBD2. The germline gives CDR1 SGHAT, CDR2 FQNNGV. V was pared by 1 base and J by 10 bases, with 10 bases of the junction left unmatched. The length of the CDR3 is 15 residues. The DNA for the CDR3 is TGTGCCAGCAGCTTAGGAGGTAGCGGGTATTTAGAGCAGTTCTTC. Protein product: CASSLGGSGYLEQFF.

V is TRBV7-2 and J is TRBJ2-6; D is ambiguous. Trimming cost V 5 bases and J 4 bases, with 18 bases left between them. The germline CDR1 and CDR2 sequences are SGHTA and FQGNSA. This CDR3 contains 17 residues. The chain's CDR3 is CASSPQIAVSGANVLTF. CDR3 in DNA: TGTGCCAGCAGCCCCCAAATAGCAGTCTCCGGGGCCAACGTCCTGACTTTC.

The chain combines TRBV29-1 with TRBJ2-1; no firm D call. The CDR3 contains 13 residues. Trimming removed 2 bases at V and 0 bases at J, with 5 bases between. The germline V gene has CDR1 SQVTM and CDR2 ANQGSEA. The CDR3 nucleotides read TGCAGCGTTGAAACAGTCTCCTACAATGAGCAGTTCTTC. Protein sequence: CSVETVSYNEQFF.

This chain joins TRBV6-5 and TRBJ2-7; 8 bases match TRBD2. Germline assignment: CDR1 MNHEY and CDR2 SVGAGI. The CDR3 spans 15 residues. V trimming: 2 bases; J trimming: 4 bases; junction bases outside the gene matches: 7. The CDR3 sequence is CASSYRASGLYEQYF. Written as DNA, the CDR3 is TGTGCCAGCAGTTACAGGGCTAGCGGGTTATACGAGCAGTACTTC.

This sequence joins TRBV25-1 and TRBJ2-5; 7 bases are shared with TRBD1. CDR3 size: 15 residues. Germline V gene sequence: CDR1 MGHDK, CDR2 SYGVNS. The junction had 5 bases not matched to a gene; V was cut back by 4 bases and J by 0 bases. The CDR3 DNA reads as TGTGCCAGCAGTGCCTCGACAGGGTACCAAGAGACCCAGTACTTC. Protein sequence: CASSASTGYQETQYF.

The V gene is TRBV19, the J gene TRBJ1-2, with a possible D match to TRBD1 (6 bases). The CDR3 extends over 14 amino acids. Trimming cost V 7 bases and J 2 bases, with 14 bases left between them. Germline CDR1 and CDR2: LNHDA and SQIVND (reference sequence). The CDR3 DNA reads TGTGCCAGTACCACCCTGACAGGAAACTATGGCTACACCTTC. Its protein is CASTTLTGNYGYTF.

The chain carries TRBV15 and TRBJ2-3; D ambiguous. The CDR3 is 17 residues long. The germline V gene encodes CDR1 LNHNV and CDR2 YYDKDF (reference sequence). The germline V and J ends were trimmed by 0 bases and 2 bases, with 15 bases remaining between them. This CDR3 is CATSRDSFWQYTDTQYF. The CDR3 DNA is TGTGCCACCAGCAGAGATAGCTTCTGGCAGTACACAGATACGCAGTATTTT.

This clone was seen just once. V and J are TRBV11-3 and TRBJ2-2; weak D call: TRBD1 (7 bases). V lost 6 bases, J lost 4 bases, and 24 bases lay in between. Looked up from germline, CDR1 is SGHNT and CDR2 is YENEEA. This CDR3 contains 18 residues. The chain's CDR3 is CASRPRTGGAAITGELFF. The DNA for the CDR3 is TGTGCCAGCAGACCTAGGACAGGCGGGGCGGCCATCACCGGGGAGCTGTTTTTT.

This chain links TRBV19 with TRBJ1-1; D is unresolved. The germline V gene encodes CDR1 LNHDA and CDR2 SQIVND (reference sequence). Deletions cut 6 bases from V and 3 bases from J, with 14 bases between. CDR3 length equals 14 residues. This chain's CDR3 is CASRTTTVYTEAFF. As DNA, the CDR3 is TGTGCCAGTAGGACGACAACCGTTTACACTGAAGCTTTCTTT.